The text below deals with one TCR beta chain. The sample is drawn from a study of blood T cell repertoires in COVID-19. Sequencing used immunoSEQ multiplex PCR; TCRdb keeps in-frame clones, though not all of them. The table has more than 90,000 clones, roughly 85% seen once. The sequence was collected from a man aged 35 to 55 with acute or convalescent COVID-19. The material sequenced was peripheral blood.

CDR3 amino acids: CASSLAERNYGYTF. In DNA form, the CDR3 reads TGTGCCAGCAGCTTGGCCGAGAGGAACTATGGCTACACCTTC. This rearrangement joins TRBV5-8 to TRBJ1-2; D unclear. The CDR3 contains 14 residues. Trimming stripped 0 bases from V and 2 bases from J, with 8 bases between. The germline V gene encodes CDR1 SGHTS and CDR2 YDEGEE.